A single sample is the source of the 21 T cell receptor beta chains below, sequenced in a study of cytomegalovirus exposure and HLA in healthy donors. Assay: immunoSEQ multiplex PCR; the TCRdb copy retains only in-frame clones and omits some. The table has about 160,000 clones, roughly 86% seen once. Sample: PBMCs. All receptors come from a young man in good health and CMV-seropositive.

The chain employs TRBV7-3 and TRBJ1-3; D possibly corresponds to TRBD1 (5 bases). V was pared by 4 bases and J by 0 bases, with 13 bases between. CDR3 length equals 16 residues. Germline CDR1 and CDR2: SGHTA and FQGTGA. CDR3 in DNA: TGTGCCAGCAGCTCGGGACTGGGGGGCTCTGGAAACACCATATATTTT. Protein sequence: CASSSGLGGSGNTIYF.

The count of this clone is one. The chain uses TRBV4-1 and TRBJ2-5; 7 bases match TRBD2. Germline V gene data show CDR1 as MGHRA and CDR2 as YSYEKL. The CDR3 consists of 19 residues. V shed 5 bases and J 0 bases; nucleotides not matched to a gene: 18. The CDR3 sequence is CASSVLRSLADPYQETQYF. The CDR3 DNA sequence: TGCGCCAGCAGCGTTCTACGTTCCCTAGCGGACCCGTACCAAGAGACCCAGTACTTC.

V and J are TRBV18 and TRBJ1-2, with D perhaps TRBD1 (5 bases). The CDR3 contains 15 residues. V lost 5 bases, J lost 3 bases, and 16 bases lay in between. Germline CDR1 reads KGHSH; CDR2 reads LQKENI. The CDR3 nucleotides are TGTGCCAGCTCAGGGGCCTTCGGCCGGGACTATGGCTACACCTTC. This gives the protein CASSGAFGRDYGYTF.

The V and J genes are TRBV5-1 and TRBJ2-5; TRBD1 aligns across 7 bases. Germline V gene lookup returns CDR1 SGHRS and CDR2 YFSETQ. The V gene end was trimmed by 4 bases and the J gene end by 5 bases; junction bases not matched to a gene: 5. The CDR3 is 13 amino acids. The CDR3 DNA is TGCGCCAGCAGCCCAAGACAGGGTGAGACCCAGTACTTC. Its translation is CASSPRQGETQYF.

CDR3 in DNA: TGTGCCAGTAGTATATTCTCCAACCACTACCGCTCCTACAATGAGCAGTTCTTC. Translating it yields CASSIFSNHYRSYNEQFF. The chain joins TRBV19 to TRBJ2-1; D is unclear. Trimming removed 2 bases at V and 0 bases at J, with 17 bases between. The CDR3 extends over 18 amino acids. Germline CDR1 LNHDA, CDR2 SQIVND (reference sequence).

This sequence joins TRBV6-1 and TRBJ2-4, with 13 bases lining up with TRBD2. The CDR3 runs to 13 residues. V lost 8 bases, J lost 11 bases, and 6 bases stayed unmatched. From germline, CDR1 is MNHNS and CDR2 SASEGT. The CDR3 spells CASVGLAGAVQYF. CDR3 sequence (DNA): TGTGCCAGCGTAGGACTAGCGGGAGCTGTTCAGTACTTC.

In this sample, this clone turned up once. The chain links TRBV7-9 to TRBJ2-7; 14 bases are shared with TRBD2. J lost 6 bases, V lost 5 bases, and 6 bases had no gene match. This CDR3 comprises 15 residues. The germline gives CDR1 SEHNR, CDR2 FQNEAQ (reference sequence). For the CDR3, the DNA is TGTGCCAGCAGCCCGCGGACTAGCGGGAGGAGCGAGCAGTACTTC. This translates into CASSPRTSGRSEQYF.

The chain joins TRBV7-9 to TRBJ1-1, with 9 positions matching TRBD1. Germline-derived CDR1 and CDR2 are SEHNR and FQNEAQ (reference sequence). The CDR3 runs 15 residues. V lost 5 bases to trimming and J lost 0 bases; unmatched junction nucleotides: 4. The CDR3 DNA is TGTGCCAGCAGCCGAAGGGACAGGGTGAACACTGAAGCTTTCTTT. Translating gives CASSRRDRVNTEAFF.

The chain joins TRBV4-1 to TRBJ1-3, with D perhaps TRBD1 (6 bases). Deletions cut 1 base from V and 0 bases from J, with 19 bases between. The germline V gene encodes CDR1 MGHRA and CDR2 YSYEKL. This CDR3 has 19 residues. The CDR3 region has the DNA TGCGCCAGCAGCCAAGGTCCCCTAAAAAGGGGGAACTCTGGAAACACCATATATTTT. Its translation is CASSQGPLKRGNSGNTIYF.

The chain combines TRBV7-3 with TRBJ2-3; 8 nucleotides match TRBD2. Germline V CDR1 and CDR2: SGHTA, FQGTGA. The V segment lost 3 bases and the J segment 4 bases; nucleotides outside the gene matches: 6. The CDR3 is made up of 15 amino acids. In DNA form, the CDR3 reads TGTGCCAGCAGCTTGGCGGGAGGACCCCCAGATACGCAGTATTTT. It translates to CASSLAGGPPDTQYF.

This rearrangement joins TRBV27 to TRBJ2-3; TRBD2 aligns across 7 bases. Trimming took 3 bases from V and 1 from J; bases not matched to a gene: 4. This CDR3 contains 15 residues. The germline V gene encodes CDR1 MNHEY and CDR2 SMNVEV (reference sequence). CDR3 amino acids: CASSFLAARTDTQYF. CDR3 sequence (DNA): TGTGCCAGCAGTTTCCTAGCGGCCCGCACAGATACGCAGTATTTT.

Details on this clone: This sample includes further DNA sequences coding for the same CDR3. The chain combines TRBV5-1 with TRBJ2-5, with D unresolved. This CDR3 is built from 12 residues. Per the germline V gene, CDR1 is SGHRS and CDR2 is YFSETQ. The germline V and J ends were trimmed by 4 bases and 0 bases, with 4 bases remaining between them. Written as DNA, the CDR3 is TGCGCCAGCAGCACAAACCAAGAGACCCAGTACTTC. It yields the protein CASSTNQETQYF.

V gene TRBV6-1 combines with J gene TRBJ2-7; possibly TRBD1 for D (6 bases). Germline loops: CDR1 MNHNS, CDR2 SASEGT. V dropped 2 bases and J dropped 2 bases, with 13 bases sitting between them. This CDR3 is built from 15 residues. CDR3 region: CASSETGRGTYEQYF. CDR3 sequence (DNA): TGTGCCAGCAGTGAAACAGGGAGAGGAACCTACGAGCAGTACTTC.

V and J are TRBV6-1 and TRBJ2-7; D may be TRBD1 (5 bases). Germline V gene sequence: CDR1 MNHNS, CDR2 SASEGT. This CDR3 region has 13 residues. The V gene lost 5 bases and the J gene lost 4 bases, with 12 bases spanning the gap. The CDR3, as DNA: TGTGCCAGCAGTCCCCGACAGCAGTACGAGCAGTACTTC. Its protein is CASSPRQQYEQYF.

The chain carries TRBV5-1 and TRBJ2-1; D not resolved. V was clipped by 6 bases and J by 4 bases, with 11 bases between them. Germline V lookup: CDR1 SGHRS, CDR2 YFSETQ. The CDR3 length is 13 residues. Written as DNA, the CDR3 is TGCGCCAGCAAGATAGACTCTTACAATGAGCAGTTCTTC. Amino acid sequence: CASKIDSYNEQFF.

The chain employs TRBV6-4 and TRBJ2-2; no reliable D call. This CDR3 has 13 amino acids. Between the trimmed V and J ends, which lost 0 bases and 5 bases, there was a span of 4 bases. CDR1 MRHNA and CDR2 SNTAGT come from the germline V gene. For the CDR3, the DNA is TGTGCCAGCAGTGACTCGGAGACCGGGGAGCTGTTTTTT. Protein sequence: CASSDSETGELFF.

The chain couples TRBV11-3 to TRBJ2-7, with 7 bases matching TRBD2. CDR3 length: 18 residues. CDR1 and CDR2 (germline): SGHNT, YENEEA. V was clipped by 4 bases and J by 0 bases; unmatched bases: 15. CDR3 region: CASSSYWGGYPTSYEQYF. The CDR3 region has the DNA TGTGCCAGCAGCTCTTATTGGGGGGGTTATCCAACCTCCTACGAGCAGTACTTC. Full variable domain (outside the CDR3, taken from reference TRBV11-3 and TRBJ2-7): EAGVVQSPRYKIIEKKQPVAFWCNPISGHNTLYWYLQNLGQGPELLIRYENEEAVDDSQLPKDRFSAERLKGVDSTLKIQPAELGDSAVYLCASSSYWGGYPTSYEQYFGPGTRLTVT.

The V and J genes are TRBV18 and TRBJ2-1; 9 bases are shared with TRBD2. The CDR3 is 15 amino acids. The ends lost 2 bases at V and 7 bases at J; junction bases unmatched: 6. Germline V lookup: CDR1 KGHSH, CDR2 LQKENI. The CDR3: CASSPRTSAENEQFF. The CDR3 DNA reads TGTGCCAGCTCACCAAGGACTAGCGCAGAAAATGAGCAGTTCTTC.

The chain carries TRBV4-1 and TRBJ2-5; TRBD2 agrees at 8 bases. Per the germline V gene, CDR1 is MGHRA and CDR2 is YSYEKL. The CDR3 contains 14 residues. Unmatched junction bases numbered 2, after V lost 0 bases and J lost 5 bases. In nucleotides, the CDR3 is TGCGCCAGCAGCCAAGATTCGGGGGGGGAGACCCAGTACTTC. Its protein is CASSQDSGGETQYF.

The chain couples TRBV21-1 to TRBJ2-7; TRBD2, the table's D call, was not compared with the DNA. TRBV21-1 corresponds to a pseudogene. The CDR3 is 20 residues long. CDR3: CASSKDEPLGTSGRIYEQYF. As DNA, the CDR3 is TGTGCCAGCAGCAAAGACGAGCCCCTGGGGACTAGCGGGAGGATCTACGAGCAGTACTTC.

The chain uses TRBV18 and TRBJ2-1; 8 bases are shared with TRBD1. The CDR3 spans 16 residues. V gave up 2 bases and J gave up 0 bases; unmatched junction bases: 3. Germline V gene lookup returns CDR1 KGHSH and CDR2 LQKENI. This CDR3 is CASSPKTGDSYNEQFF. In DNA form, the CDR3 reads TGTGCCAGCTCACCAAAGACAGGGGACTCCTACAATGAGCAGTTCTTC.